What follows are 5 T cell receptor beta chains derived from one specimen sequenced in a study of metastatic and nonmetastatic thyroid tumors. All patients were treatment-naive before thyroid surgery. Through MiXCR, TCRdb re-clonotyped the PCR reads. Of 35,000 to 50,000 clones in the sample, approximately 20% were seen once. Material: blood. Receptor source: a female donor with papillary thyroid cancer or a benign thyroid nodule (not recorded which). Some clones in this sample may be carry-over from other donors' samples.

There are many counts of this clone. V gene TRBV6-6 combines with J gene TRBJ2-1; 14 bases align to TRBD2. The CDR3 has 17 amino acids. CDR1 and CDR2 (germline): MNHNY, SVGAGI (reference sequence). V was pared by 3 bases and J by 5 bases, with 6 bases of the junction left unmatched. CDR3 amino acids: CASSYPTSGRVNNEQFF. The CDR3 DNA reads as TGTGCCAGCAGTTATCCGACTAGCGGGAGGGTTAACAATGAGCAGTTCTTC.

This clone was recorded at least ten times. The chain uses TRBV20-1 and TRBJ2-7, with TRBD1 matching over 7 bases. The CDR3 runs 14 residues. V shed 0 bases, J shed 1 base, and the junction held 3 bases outside the gene matches. The germline V gene encodes CDR1 DFQATT and CDR2 SNEGSKA (reference sequence). The DNA of the CDR3 is TGCAGTGCTAGAGATTTGGACAGGTCCTACGAGCAGTACTTC. This gives the protein CSARDLDRSYEQYF.

Points on this clone: The junction does not match germline at one end; this may be a read error. The chain employs TRBV20-1 and TRBJ2-7; the D gene is possibly TRBD2 (5 bases). Per germline, CDR1 DFQATT and CDR2 SNEGSKA (reference sequence). The CDR3 length is 13 residues. CDR3 in amino acids: CSVQSGCFDEQYF. CDR3 bases: TGCAGTGTTCAGTCGGGGTGCTTCGACGAGCAGTACTTT.

This clone was seen many times. The CDR3 coding sequence is TGCGCCAGCAGCTTGGAACCCTCGGATGAGCAGTTCTTC. Its protein product is CASSLEPSDEQFF. The chain combines TRBV5-1 with TRBJ2-1; unclear D gene. Germline V gene lookup returns CDR1 SGHRS and CDR2 YFSETQ. The germline V and J ends were trimmed by 0 bases and 8 bases, with 9 bases remaining between them. This CDR3 contains 13 residues. Based on the CDR3 plus reference TRBV5-1 and TRBJ2-1, the full variable domain is KAGVTQTPRYLIKTRGQQVTLSCSPISGHRSVSWYQQTPGQGLQFLFEYFSETQRNKGNFPGRFSGRQFSNSRSEMNVSTLELGDSALYLCASSLEPSDEQFFGPGTRLTVL.

This clone came up many times. V and J are TRBV25-1 and TRBJ2-6; 14 bases map to TRBD2. Germline trimming cut 5 bases from V and 0 bases from J; bases unmatched to any gene: 12. The germline V gene encodes CDR1 MGHDK and CDR2 SYGVNS. This CDR3 is built from 21 residues. The CDR3 DNA reads TGTGCCAGCAGTCCGGGACTAGCGGGAGATAGACCCAGCTCTGGGGCCAACGTCCTGACTTTC. Its translation: CASSPGLAGDRPSSGANVLTF.